The 4 T cell receptor beta chains given below trace back to one sample, sequenced in a study of CD8+ T cells in alopecia areata. In roughly 5 patients, CD4+ T cells were split by CD25+CD127- sorting. Sequencing templates came from extracted RNA that was reverse transcribed into cDNA. Libraries were prepared by immunoSEQ multiplex PCR; TCRdb keeps only in-frame clonotypes and omits some of them. The sample has 35,000 to 45,000 clones, 45% to 70% seen once. The sample taken for sequencing was CD4+ Tregs sorted from blood. These receptors all come from a human donor with alopecia areata.

The chain links TRBV9 to TRBJ2-1, with unresolved D. The V end was cut by 0 bases, the J end by 2 bases, with 12 bases between. Germline V lookup: CDR1 SGDLS, CDR2 YYNGEE. This CDR3 is built from 16 residues. CDR3 residues: CASSVGLGSPYNEQFF. The CDR3 nucleotides read TGTGCCAGCAGCGTAGGTCTTGGTAGCCCCTACAATGAGCAGTTCTTC.

This chain connects TRBV5-1 to TRBJ2-2; D remains unclear. CDR1 is SGHRS, CDR2 YFSETQ, per germline. The CDR3 runs to 14 residues. V was trimmed by 7 bases and J by 5 bases, leaving 15 bases between them. This CDR3 reads CASGPLMVTGELFF. The CDR3, as DNA: TGCGCCAGCGGGCCCCTGATGGTTACCGGGGAGCTGTTTTTT.

This clone was found a few times. This chain joins TRBV6-6 and TRBJ1-2; perhaps TRBD1 as D (6 bases). This CDR3 contains 13 residues. Between the trimmed V and J ends, which lost 2 bases and 6 bases, there was a span of 10 bases. CDR1 and CDR2 from the germline V gene are MNHNY and SVGAGI (reference sequence). CDR3 sequence: CASSYVAGDGYTF. The DNA for the CDR3 is TGTGCCAGCAGTTACGTGGCAGGGGATGGCTACACCTTC.

The chain recombines TRBV28 with TRBJ1-2; the D is unclear. The CDR3 runs to 13 residues. The V end was cut by 6 bases, the J end by 2 bases, with 10 bases between. Germline CDR1 is MDHEN and CDR2 is SYDVKM. For the CDR3, the DNA is TGTGCCAGCAGCTCGGGAGTGAACTATGGCTACACCTTC. This gives the protein CASSSGVNYGYTF.